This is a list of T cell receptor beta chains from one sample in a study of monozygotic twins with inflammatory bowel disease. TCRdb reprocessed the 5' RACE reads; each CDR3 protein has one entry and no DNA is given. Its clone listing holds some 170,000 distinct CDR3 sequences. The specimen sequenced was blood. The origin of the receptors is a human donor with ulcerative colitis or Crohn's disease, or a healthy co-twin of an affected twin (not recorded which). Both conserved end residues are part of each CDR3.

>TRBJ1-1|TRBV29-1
CSVEDPPGQGTFMNTEAFF
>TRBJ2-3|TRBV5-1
CASSLRGATDTQYF
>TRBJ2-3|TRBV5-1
CASSLPPDRDSDTQYF
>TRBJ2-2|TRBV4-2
CASSPAAGAPRPNTGELFF
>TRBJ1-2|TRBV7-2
CASSWDRGGYGYTF
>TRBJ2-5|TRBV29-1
CSVGGEEETQYF
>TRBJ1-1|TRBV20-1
CSARVTGRGGTEAFF
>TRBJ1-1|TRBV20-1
CSARPRGDTEAFF
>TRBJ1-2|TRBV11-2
CASSLTPAANYGYTF
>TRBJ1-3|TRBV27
CASSAKPSSGNTIYF
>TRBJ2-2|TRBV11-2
CASSLVSTGGAGELFF
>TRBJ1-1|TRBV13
CASSLQGKGITEAFF
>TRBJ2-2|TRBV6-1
CASRFTGFVGELFF
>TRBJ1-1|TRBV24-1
CATSLGKGTEAFF
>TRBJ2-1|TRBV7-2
CASRNQGGSAGNEQFF
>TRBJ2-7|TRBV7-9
CASSTGTLSYEQYF
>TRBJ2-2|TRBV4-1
CASSQAGTPFTGELFF
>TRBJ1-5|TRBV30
CAWSVSGTGGNQPQHF
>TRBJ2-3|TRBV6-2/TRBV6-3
CASSYSTLGGLAGVAPTDTQYF
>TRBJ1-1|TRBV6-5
CASSYPGQGNTEAFF
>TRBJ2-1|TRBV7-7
CASSPGLAGVNEQFF
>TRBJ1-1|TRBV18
CASSPVFEGSVTEAFF
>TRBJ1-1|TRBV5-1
CASSLKGGNTEAFF
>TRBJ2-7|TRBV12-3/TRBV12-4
CASRPGTYSYEQYF
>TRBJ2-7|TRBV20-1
CSASLGPSEGGYEQYF
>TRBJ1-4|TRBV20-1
CSASDRGPVEKLFF
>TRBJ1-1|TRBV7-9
CASSLGLEAFF
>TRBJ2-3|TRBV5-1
CASSLGDSTDTQYF
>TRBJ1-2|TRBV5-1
CASSLPDSYGYTF
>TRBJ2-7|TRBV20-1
CSARETSGTYEQYF
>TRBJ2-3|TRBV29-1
CSVVKGEPGTDTQYF
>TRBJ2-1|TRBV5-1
CASSLELAGYNEQFF
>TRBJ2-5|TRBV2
CASSRDRGDETQYF
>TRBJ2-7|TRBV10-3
CAISDSLGQGGYEQYF
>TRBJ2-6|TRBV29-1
CSVESGGGGANVLTF
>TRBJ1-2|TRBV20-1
CSARAAPYGYTF
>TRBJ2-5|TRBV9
CASSAEMGTQYF
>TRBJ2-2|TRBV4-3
CASSPQGRGLAGELFF
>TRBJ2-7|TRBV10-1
CASSDPLGGTYEQYF
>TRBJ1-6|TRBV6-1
CASSEGVSPLHF
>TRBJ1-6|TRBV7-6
CASSLSSSYNSPLHF
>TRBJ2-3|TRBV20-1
CSASNRVLRPDTQYF
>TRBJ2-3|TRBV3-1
CASSGGALGSTDTQYF
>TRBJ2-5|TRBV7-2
CASSLAGEKTQYF
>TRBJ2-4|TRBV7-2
CASSHDTLGSAQYF
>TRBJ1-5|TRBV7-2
CASSIQGGAQPQHF
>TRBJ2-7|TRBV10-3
CAIRQGSSYEQYF
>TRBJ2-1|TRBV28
CKASGLLFPNNEQFF
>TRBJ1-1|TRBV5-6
CASTYRGLNTEAFF
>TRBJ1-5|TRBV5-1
CASSPDRGHNQPQHF
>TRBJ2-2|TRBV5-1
CASSLSASGSAGELFF
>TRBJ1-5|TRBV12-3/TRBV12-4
CASSFNRRNQPQHF
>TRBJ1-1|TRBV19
CASSAGGLGTEAFF
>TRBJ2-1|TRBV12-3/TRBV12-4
CASSSLGQGRANEQFF
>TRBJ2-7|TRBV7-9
CASSLVLAGGPYEQYF
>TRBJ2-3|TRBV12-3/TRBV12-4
CASSLAGEADTQYF
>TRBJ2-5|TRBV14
CASSQDGQGLKTQYF
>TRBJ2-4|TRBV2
CASSTGVFGMQYF
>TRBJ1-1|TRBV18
CASTLGQGYTEAFF
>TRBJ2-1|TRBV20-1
CSAVGSGSRFF